Below, 8 T cell receptor beta chains from the same sample are listed, as sequenced in a study of cytotoxic CD8 clonotypes in ibrutinib-treated CLL. Some clones are missing from TCRdb's copy, which holds only in-frame ones; the method was immunoSEQ multiplex PCR. Of about 250,000 clones in the sample, less than 75% are singletons; the top ten hold roughly 15%. The sample here was PBMCs, taken after 24 months of ibrutinib treatment. These receptors originate from a human donor with chronic lymphocytic leukemia.

This sequence joins TRBV10-3 and TRBJ1-4, with 8 bases that match TRBD1. Per germline, CDR1 ENHRY and CDR2 SYGVKD. V shed 6 bases and J 8 bases; nucleotides not matched to a gene: 5. CDR3 length: 13 residues. The DNA of the CDR3 is TGTGCCATCAGCCTCGGGACAGGCGAAAAACTGTTTTTT. This codes for CAISLGTGEKLFF.

This clone was observed a handful of times. This chain joins TRBV7-2 and TRBJ2-1; 7 nucleotides match TRBD1. This CDR3 is 15 amino acids long. Germline CDR1 SGHTA, CDR2 FQGNSA. Germline trimming cut 5 bases from V and 2 bases from J; bases unmatched to any gene: 6. CDR3 nucleotide sequence: TGTGCCAGCAGCCCCACAGGGGACACCTACAATGAGCAGTTCTTC. Residues: CASSPTGDTYNEQFF.

The chain carries TRBV6-1 and TRBJ2-2; no definite D call. The CDR3 totals 11 residues. CDR1 MNHNS and CDR2 SASEGT come from the germline V gene. V lost 7 bases and J 7 bases, leaving 7 bases between the germline ends. This CDR3 reads CASIRSGELFF. CDR3 sequence (DNA): TGTGCCAGCATAAGGAGCGGGGAGCTGTTTTTT.

The rearrangement uses TRBV5-4 and TRBJ2-2, with a possible D match to TRBD2 (6 bases). CDR3 length equals 15 residues. The germline CDR1 and CDR2 sequences are SGHNT and YYREEE (reference sequence). Trimming removed 0 bases at V and 4 bases at J, with 10 bases between. CDR3 bases: TGTGCCAGCAGCTTGGACGACGGGAGCACCGGGGAGCTGTTTTTT. Protein: CASSLDDGSTGELFF.

This clone was seen a single time. The V call is TRBV2, the J call TRBJ2-7, with TRBD1 matching over 9 bases. The junction had 3 bases not matched to a gene; V was cut back by 7 bases and J by 5 bases. The V gene's germline CDR1 is SNHLY and CDR2 FYNNEI. The CDR3 is 12 amino acids. The CDR3 DNA sequence: TGTGCCAGCAACAACAGGGGGCACGAGCAGTACTTC. Residues: CASNNRGHEQYF.

The V gene is TRBV5-1, the J gene TRBJ1-4; D is possibly TRBD1 (5 bases). The CDR3 sequence is 15 residues long. CDR1 and CDR2 (germline): SGHRS, YFSETQ. Trimming cost V 4 bases and J 6 bases, with 16 bases left between them. The CDR3 region is CASSPRQSRDEKLFF. The CDR3 DNA is TGCGCCAGCAGCCCGCGACAGAGTCGAGATGAAAAACTGTTTTTT.

This clone was observed a handful of times. The chain joins TRBV7-2 to TRBJ1-1; possibly TRBD1 for D (5 bases). The CDR3 totals 14 residues. Germline V gene sequence: CDR1 SGHTA, CDR2 FQGNSA. Between the trimmed V and J ends, which lost 1 base and 4 bases, there was a span of 10 bases. The CDR3 DNA sequence: TGTGCCAGCAGCTTAGTTTCCGGGGCCACTGAAGCTTTCTTT. It codes for CASSLVSGATEAFF.

The chain has TRBV28 and TRBJ2-7; a possible D gene is TRBD2 (6 bases). V shed 2 bases and J shed 6 bases, with 14 bases lying between them. Germline lookup yields CDR1 MDHEN and CDR2 SYDVKM. The CDR3 length is 14 residues. CDR3 coding DNA: TGTGCCAGCAGTTTAGTGGGAGGCAGGGCCGAGCAGTACTTC. It is translated as CASSLVGGRAEQYF. Filled out from reference TRBV28 and TRBJ2-7, the complete variable domain reads DVKVTQSSRYLVKRTGEKVFLECVQDMDHENMFWYRQDPGLGLRLIYFSYDVKMKEKGDIPEGYSVSREKKERFSLILESASTNQTSMYLCASSLVGGRAEQYFGPGTRLTVT.